This T cell receptor (beta chain) was recorded in a study of T cell changes during pregnancy in multiple sclerosis. The CDR3 has 14 amino acids. J gave up 2 bases and V 2 bases, and 4 bases lay outside the gene matches. The germline V gene encodes CDR1 SGHRS and CDR2 YFSETQ. The data were produced by immunoSEQ multiplex PCR, yet TCRdb's version contains in-frame clones alone and is incomplete. Of 70,000 to 75,000 clones listed, around 92% are singletons. The TCR originated in a female donor with multiple sclerosis, enrolled in a pregnancy study. The sample in question was peripheral blood, obtained before pregnancy. The chain couples TRBV5-1 to TRBJ2-7; 7 bases line up with TRBD1. CDR3 amino acids: CASSFDRGPYEQYF. CDR3 bases: TGCGCCAGCAGCTTCGATAGGGGGCCCTACGAGCAGTACTTC.